A single sample is the source of the 21 T cell receptor beta chains below, sequenced in a study of cytomegalovirus exposure and HLA in healthy donors. PCR used 60 Vbeta primers and 13 Jbeta primers. Method: immunoSEQ multiplex PCR; TCRdb's copy keeps in-frame clones and lacks some. In the table there are roughly 150,000 clones, around 10% of which are singletons. Sequenced sample: PBMCs. The receptors stem from a male donor in good health and CMV-seronegative.

The chain joins TRBV30 to TRBJ2-3; 11 nucleotides align to TRBD1. CDR1 is GTSNPN, CDR2 SVGIG, per germline (reference sequence). This CDR3 has 14 amino acids. J lost 4 bases, V lost 3 bases, and 3 bases had no gene match. The CDR3 reads CAWSWTGGADTQYF. The CDR3 DNA reads as TGTGCCTGGAGCTGGACAGGGGGCGCAGATACGCAGTATTTT.

This clone was picked up a small number of times. The CDR3 DNA reads TGCGCCAGCAGCTCGACAGGCTCTGGGGCCAACGTCCTGACTTTC. This gives the protein CASSSTGSGANVLTF. The V call is TRBV5-1, the J call TRBJ2-6, with TRBD1 as a possible D gene (6 bases). Germline CDR1 and CDR2: SGHRS and YFSETQ. CDR3 length equals 15 residues. The V end lost 3 bases, the J end lost 0 bases, and 7 bases lay between the germline ends.

The rearrangement uses TRBV6-5 and TRBJ2-1; possible D gene TRBD2, 5 bases. The V end lost 5 bases, the J end lost 11 bases, and 19 bases lay between the germline ends. CDR3 length: 14 amino acids. The germline CDR1 and CDR2 sequences are MNHEY and SVGAGI. This CDR3 is CASSALDFTSKQFF. The CDR3 DNA follows: TGTGCCAGCAGTGCCCTAGATTTCACTAGTAAGCAGTTCTTC.

Only a few counts were recorded for this clone. The chain uses TRBV28 and TRBJ1-4, with D perhaps TRBD1 (5 bases). Germline CDR1 and CDR2: MDHEN and SYDVKM. The CDR3 runs to 16 residues. V lost 3 bases, J lost 5 bases, and 16 bases lay in between. Here the CDR3 reads CASSLSVPRGNEKLFF. For the CDR3, the DNA is TGTGCCAGCAGTTTGTCGGTCCCGCGGGGGAATGAAAAACTGTTTTTT. Drawing the rest from reference TRBV28 and TRBJ1-4, the complete variable domain is DVKVTQSSRYLVKRTGEKVFLECVQDMDHENMFWYRQDPGLGLRLIYFSYDVKMKEKGDIPEGYSVSREKKERFSLILESASTNQTSMYLCASSLSVPRGNEKLFFGSGTQLSVL.

This clone appeared a few times. The chain employs TRBV5-1 and TRBJ2-2, with 9 bases lining up with TRBD2. The CDR3 consists of 17 residues. Per the germline V gene, CDR1 is SGHRS and CDR2 is YFSETQ. Trimming cost V 1 base and J 1 base; bases outside gene matches: 5. The CDR3 coding sequence is TGCGCCAGCAGCTTGCCCCAAGCGGGAGGGAACACCGGGGAGCTGTTTTTT. Translated, it gives CASSLPQAGGNTGELFF.

This clone was observed a few times. This chain connects TRBV5-1 to TRBJ2-2, with 7 bases matching TRBD1. The trim removed 4 bases at V and 4 bases at J, leaving 10 bases unmatched. Germline V gene data show CDR1 as SGHRS and CDR2 as YFSETQ. The CDR3 spans 16 residues. In DNA form, the CDR3 reads TGCGCCAGCAGCGAGATATTGGACAGGCCCACCGGGGAGCTGTTTTTT. Protein: CASSEILDRPTGELFF.

The chain recombines TRBV28 with TRBJ2-6, with a weak D call TRBD2 (6 bases). Germline assignment: CDR1 MDHEN and CDR2 SYDVKM. V lost 8 bases and J lost 0, with 8 bases in between. The CDR3 loop spans 14 amino acids. The CDR3 nucleotides are TGTGCCAGCCGGGAGTCCTCTGGGGCCAACGTCCTGACTTTC. It specifies CASRESSGANVLTF.

The chain recombines TRBV4-3 with TRBJ2-1, with TRBD1 matching 8 bases. The CDR3 sequence is 13 residues long. From germline, CDR1 is LGHNA and CDR2 YSLEER. J lost 15 bases, V lost 0 bases, and 7 bases had no gene match. The CDR3 bases are TGCGCCAGCAGCCAAGAACCTTGGACAGGGCCGTTCTTC. Translated: CASSQEPWTGPFF.

This chain links TRBV5-5 with TRBJ2-5; D gene unclear. V dropped 0 bases and J dropped 2 bases, with 5 bases sitting between them. The CDR3 length is 13 residues. The germline gives CDR1 SGHKS, CDR2 YYEKEE (reference sequence). CDR3 nucleotide sequence: TGTGCCAGCAGCTTGGCCTTTCAAGAGACCCAGTACTTC. This codes for CASSLAFQETQYF.

The genes are TRBV19 and TRBJ2-3; 9 positions agree with TRBD1. From germline, CDR1 is LNHDA and CDR2 SQIVND (reference sequence). The CDR3 has 17 residues. Germline trimming cut 5 bases from V and 1 base from J; bases unmatched to any gene: 10. CDR3 sequence (DNA): TGTGCCAGTAGTCAACACAGGGGGCGAGGGGGCACAGATACGCAGTATTTT. Encoded protein: CASSQHRGRGGTDTQYF.

The chain has TRBV10-3 and TRBJ1-5, with 8 bases matching TRBD1. The CDR3 is 16 residues long. CDR1 and CDR2 from the germline V gene are ENHRY and SYGVKD. The trim removed 2 bases at V and 5 bases at J, leaving 8 bases unmatched. The DNA of the CDR3 is TGTGCCATCAGTGAGACGGGACAGGCCACAGATCAGCCCCAGCATTTT. It encodes CAISETGQATDQPQHF.

This clone has only a few counts. The chain employs TRBV4-3 and TRBJ1-2; 8 positions agree with TRBD1. J was trimmed by 2 bases and V by 2 bases; bases with no gene match: 4. Germline V gene data show CDR1 as LGHNA and CDR2 as YSLEER. The CDR3 runs to 15 residues. This CDR3 reads CASSQRTGWNYGYTF. The CDR3 DNA reads as TGCGCCAGCAGCCAAAGGACAGGGTGGAACTATGGCTACACCTTC.

The chain joins TRBV10-3 to TRBJ2-7, with 10 bases fitting TRBD1. V gave up 1 base and J gave up 1 base; unmatched junction bases: 4. The CDR3 is made up of 16 amino acids. CDR1 and CDR2 (germline): ENHRY, SYGVKD. The CDR3 region has the DNA TGTGCCATCAGTGAGTTCGGGACAGGGGAATCCTACGAGCAGTACTTC. Protein: CAISEFGTGESYEQYF.

The J gene is TRBJ2-1, the V gene TRBV7-2, with 11 nucleotides matching TRBD2. The germline gives CDR1 SGHTA, CDR2 FQGNSA. The CDR3 is made up of 17 amino acids. J was trimmed by 6 bases and V by 1 base; bases with no gene match: 8. The CDR3 loop reads CASSLVSSGRRSNEQFF. The CDR3 DNA reads TGTGCCAGCAGCTTAGTGTCTAGCGGGAGGCGCTCCAATGAGCAGTTCTTC.

This clone was observed a few times. CDR3 coding DNA: TGTGCCTGGAGTCAGGGGGCCGGTTTTAACTATGGCTACACCTTC. This encodes CAWSQGAGFNYGYTF. V usage is TRBV30 and J usage is TRBJ1-2; 8 bases align to TRBD1. The CDR3 loop spans 15 amino acids. V lost 2 bases and J lost 1; bases outside the gene matches: 6. Germline V gene lookup returns CDR1 GTSNPN and CDR2 SVGIG (reference sequence).

In this sample, this clone turned up a few times. The chain recombines TRBV7-2 with TRBJ1-2, with unresolved D. The ends were cut back, 6 bases at V and 4 bases at J, with 15 bases in the middle. CDR3 length equals 14 residues. Germline CDR1 and CDR2: SGHTA and FQGNSA. The CDR3 spells CASRPRSEGYGYTF. CDR3 nucleotide sequence: TGTGCCAGCAGACCCCGCTCGGAGGGCTATGGCTACACCTTC.

In DNA form, the CDR3 reads TGCAGCGGGCAAACTAGCGACCACGAGCAGTACTTC. It translates to CSGQTSDHEQYF. The V call is TRBV29-1, the J call TRBJ2-7; 7 bases match TRBD2. Germline CDR1 SQVTM, CDR2 ANQGSEA. V dropped 7 bases and J dropped 5; count of bases not matched to a gene: 8. The length of the CDR3 is 12 residues.

This clone has a handful of counts. CDR3 in DNA: TGCGCCAGCAGCTTGGAGGGAAAGGACTACGAGCAGTACTTC. Its translation is CASSLEGKDYEQYF. The genes are TRBV5-1 and TRBJ2-5; D is unresolved. Gene TRBJ2-7 matches the end of the DNA better, so the J call may be wrong. The CDR3 loop spans 14 amino acids. Germline V gene data show CDR1 as SGHRS and CDR2 as YFSETQ.

The chain links TRBV15 to TRBJ2-1, with D perhaps TRBD2 (5 bases). Germline V lookup: CDR1 LNHNV, CDR2 YYDKDF (reference sequence). This CDR3 has 18 amino acids. Trimming stripped 1 base from V and 6 bases from J, with 22 bases between. For the CDR3, the DNA is TGTGCCACCAGCAGAGGAGCCCCGTGGGAGCTCCGGGGCAATGAGCAGTTCTTC. Protein: CATSRGAPWELRGNEQFF.

This sequence joins TRBV7-9 and TRBJ2-5; possibly TRBD2 for D (6 bases). CDR1 and CDR2 (germline): SEHNR, FQNEAQ (reference sequence). Trimming removed 3 bases at V and 5 bases at J, with 28 bases between. The CDR3 has 19 amino acids. CDR3 nucleotide sequence: TGTGCCAGCAGCTTTCCCCCGACGGCTGGGGACTCCGGCCGGGAGACCCAGTACTTC. Encoded protein: CASSFPPTAGDSGRETQYF.

This clone has a handful of counts. The CDR3, as DNA: TGCGCCAGCAGCCAAGTTTGGGACAGCGATGGCTACACCTTC. Translating gives CASSQVWDSDGYTF. V is TRBV4-3 and J is TRBJ1-2; 7 bases align to TRBD1. The CDR3 contains 14 residues. Per the germline V gene, CDR1 is LGHNA and CDR2 is YSLEER. The V and J ends lost 1 base and 6 bases, in that order; junction bases with no gene match: 5.